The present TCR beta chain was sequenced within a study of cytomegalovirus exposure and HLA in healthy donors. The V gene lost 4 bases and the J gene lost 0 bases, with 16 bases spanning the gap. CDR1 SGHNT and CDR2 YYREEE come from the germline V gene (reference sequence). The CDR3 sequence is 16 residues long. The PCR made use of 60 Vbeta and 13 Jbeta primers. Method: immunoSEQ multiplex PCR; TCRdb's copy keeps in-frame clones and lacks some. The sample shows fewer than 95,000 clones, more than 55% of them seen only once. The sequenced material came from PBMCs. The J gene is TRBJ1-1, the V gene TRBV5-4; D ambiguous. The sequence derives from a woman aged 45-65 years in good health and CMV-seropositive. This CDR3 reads CASSVDAGSLNTEAFF. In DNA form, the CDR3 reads TGTGCCAGCAGCGTCGACGCGGGCAGCCTGAACACTGAAGCTTTCTTT.